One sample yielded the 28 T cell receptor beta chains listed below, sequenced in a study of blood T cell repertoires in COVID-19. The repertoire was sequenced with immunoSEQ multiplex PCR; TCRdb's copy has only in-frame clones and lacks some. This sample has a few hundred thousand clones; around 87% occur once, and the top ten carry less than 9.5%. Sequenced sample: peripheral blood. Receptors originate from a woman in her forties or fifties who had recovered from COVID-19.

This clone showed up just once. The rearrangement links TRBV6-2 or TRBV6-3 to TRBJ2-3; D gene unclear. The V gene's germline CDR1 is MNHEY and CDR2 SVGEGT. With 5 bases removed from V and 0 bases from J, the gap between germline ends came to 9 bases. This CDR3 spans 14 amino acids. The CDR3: CASSPWASTDTQYF. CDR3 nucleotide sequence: TGTGCCAGCAGTCCGTGGGCTAGCACAGATACGCAGTATTTT.

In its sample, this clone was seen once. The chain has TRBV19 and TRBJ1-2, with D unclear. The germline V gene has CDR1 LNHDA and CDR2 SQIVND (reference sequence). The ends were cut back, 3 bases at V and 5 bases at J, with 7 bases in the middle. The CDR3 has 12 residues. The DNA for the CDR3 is TGTGCCAGTAGTATTTCCAGATATGGCTACACCTTC. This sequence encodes CASSISRYGYTF.

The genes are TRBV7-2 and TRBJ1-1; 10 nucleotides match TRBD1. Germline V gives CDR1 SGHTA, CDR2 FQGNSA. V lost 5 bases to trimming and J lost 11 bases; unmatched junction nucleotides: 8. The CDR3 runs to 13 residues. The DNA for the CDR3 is TGTGCCAGCAGCAACTGGGACAGGGGCCGGGCTTTCTTT. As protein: CASSNWDRGRAFF. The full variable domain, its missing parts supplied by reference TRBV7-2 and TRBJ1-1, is GAGVSQSPSNKVTEKGKDVELRCDPISGHTALYWYRQSLGQGLEFLIYFQGNSAPDKSGLPSDRFSAERTGGSVSTLTIQRTQQEDSAVYLCASSNWDRGRAFFGQGTRLTVV.

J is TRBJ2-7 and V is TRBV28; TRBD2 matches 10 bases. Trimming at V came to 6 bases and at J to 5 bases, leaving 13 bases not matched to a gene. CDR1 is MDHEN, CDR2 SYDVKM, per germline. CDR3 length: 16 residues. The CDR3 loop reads CASSPTSGAFRHEQYF. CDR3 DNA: TGTGCCAGCAGCCCTACTAGCGGGGCTTTTCGGCACGAGCAGTACTTC.

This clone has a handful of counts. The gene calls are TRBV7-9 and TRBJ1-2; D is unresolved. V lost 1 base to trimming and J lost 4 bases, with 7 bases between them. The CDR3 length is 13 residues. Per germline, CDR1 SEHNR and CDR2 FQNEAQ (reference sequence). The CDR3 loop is CASSLVVFYGYTF. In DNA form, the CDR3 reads TGTGCCAGCAGCTTAGTAGTTTTCTATGGCTACACCTTC. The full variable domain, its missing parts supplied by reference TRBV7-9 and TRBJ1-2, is DTGVSQNPRHKITKRGQNVTFRCDPISEHNRLYWYRQTLGQGPEFLTYFQNEAQLEKSRLLSDRFSAERPKGSFSTLEIQRTEQGDSAMYLCASSLVVFYGYTFGSGTRLTVV.

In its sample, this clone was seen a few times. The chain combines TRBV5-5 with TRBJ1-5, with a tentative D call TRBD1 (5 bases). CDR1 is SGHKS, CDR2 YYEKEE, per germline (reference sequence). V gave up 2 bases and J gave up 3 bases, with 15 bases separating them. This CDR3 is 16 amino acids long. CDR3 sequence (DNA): TGTGCCAGCAGCTTCGGATGGGGGGGAAACAATCAGCCCCAGCATTTT. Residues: CASSFGWGGNNQPQHF. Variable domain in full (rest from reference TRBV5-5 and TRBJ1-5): DAGVTQSPTHLIKTRGQQVTLRCSPISGHKSVSWYQQVLGQGPQFIFQYYEKEERGRGNFPDRFSARQFPNYSSELNVNALLLGDSALYLCASSFGWGGNNQPQHFGDGTRLSIL.

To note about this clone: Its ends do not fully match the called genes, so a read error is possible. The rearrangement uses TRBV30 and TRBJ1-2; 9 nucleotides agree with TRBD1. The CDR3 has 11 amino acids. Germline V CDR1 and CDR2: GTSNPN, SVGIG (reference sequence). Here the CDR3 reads CAWTGTGLKYF. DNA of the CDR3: TGTGCCTGGACGGGGACAGGGCTAAAATACTTC.

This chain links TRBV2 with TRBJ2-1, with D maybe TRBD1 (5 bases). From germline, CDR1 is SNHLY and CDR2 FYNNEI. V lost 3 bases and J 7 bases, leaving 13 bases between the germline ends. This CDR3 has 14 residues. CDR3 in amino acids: CASSDLGQWNEQFF. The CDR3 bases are TGTGCCAGCAGTGATTTAGGACAATGGAATGAGCAGTTCTTC.

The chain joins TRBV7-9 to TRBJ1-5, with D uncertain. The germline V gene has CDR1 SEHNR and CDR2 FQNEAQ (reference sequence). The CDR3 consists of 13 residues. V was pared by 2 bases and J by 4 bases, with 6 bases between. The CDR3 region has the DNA TGTGCCAGCAGCTTACCAGGAAATCAGCCCCAGCATTTT. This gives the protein CASSLPGNQPQHF.

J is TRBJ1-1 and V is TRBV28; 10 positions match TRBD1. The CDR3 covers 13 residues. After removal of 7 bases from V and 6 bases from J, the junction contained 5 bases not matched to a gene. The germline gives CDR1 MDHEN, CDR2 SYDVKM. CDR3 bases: TGTGCCAGCACTGACAGGGGGCGGGCTGAAGCTTTCTTT. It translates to CASTDRGRAEAFF.

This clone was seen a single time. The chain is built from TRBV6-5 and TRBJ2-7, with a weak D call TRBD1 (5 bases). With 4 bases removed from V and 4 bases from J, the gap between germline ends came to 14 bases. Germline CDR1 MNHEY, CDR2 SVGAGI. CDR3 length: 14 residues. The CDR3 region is CASSLSTAGYEQYF. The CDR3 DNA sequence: TGTGCCAGCAGTTTGTCGACAGCCGGTTACGAGCAGTACTTC.

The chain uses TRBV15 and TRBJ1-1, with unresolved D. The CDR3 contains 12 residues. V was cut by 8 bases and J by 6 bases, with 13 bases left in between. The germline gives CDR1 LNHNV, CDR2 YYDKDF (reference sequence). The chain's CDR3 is CATGSGLAEAFF. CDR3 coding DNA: TGTGCCACCGGGAGTGGGTTAGCTGAAGCTTTCTTT.

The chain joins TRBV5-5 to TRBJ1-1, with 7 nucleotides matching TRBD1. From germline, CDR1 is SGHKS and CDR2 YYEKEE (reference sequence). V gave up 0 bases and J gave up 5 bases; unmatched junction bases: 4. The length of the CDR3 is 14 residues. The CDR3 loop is CASSLARGRTEAFF. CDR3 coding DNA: TGTGCCAGCAGCTTGGCGAGGGGGCGGACTGAAGCTTTCTTT.

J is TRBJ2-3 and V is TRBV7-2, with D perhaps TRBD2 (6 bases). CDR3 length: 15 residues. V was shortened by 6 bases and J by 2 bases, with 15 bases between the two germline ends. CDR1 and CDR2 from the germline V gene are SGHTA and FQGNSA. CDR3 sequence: CASSFPGLYTDTQYF. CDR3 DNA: TGTGCCAGCAGTTTTCCGGGACTTTACACAGATACGCAGTATTTT. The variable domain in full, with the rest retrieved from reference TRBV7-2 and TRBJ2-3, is GAGVSQSPSNKVTEKGKDVELRCDPISGHTALYWYRQSLGQGLEFLIYFQGNSAPDKSGLPSDRFSAERTGGSVSTLTIQRTQQEDSAVYLCASSFPGLYTDTQYFGPGTRLTVL.

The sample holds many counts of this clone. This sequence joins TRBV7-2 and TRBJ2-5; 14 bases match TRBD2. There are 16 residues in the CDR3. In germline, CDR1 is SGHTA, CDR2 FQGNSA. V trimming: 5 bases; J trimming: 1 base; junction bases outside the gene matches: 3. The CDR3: CASSLGTSGGQETQYF. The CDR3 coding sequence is TGTGCCAGCAGCCTGGGGACTAGCGGGGGCCAAGAGACCCAGTACTTC.

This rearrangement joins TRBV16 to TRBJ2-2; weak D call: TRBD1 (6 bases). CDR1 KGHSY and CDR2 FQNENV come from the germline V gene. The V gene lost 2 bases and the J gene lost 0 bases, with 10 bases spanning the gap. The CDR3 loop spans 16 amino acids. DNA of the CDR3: TGTGCCAGCAGCCAACAGGGGTTCTCGAACACCGGGGAGCTGTTTTTT. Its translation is CASSQQGFSNTGELFF.

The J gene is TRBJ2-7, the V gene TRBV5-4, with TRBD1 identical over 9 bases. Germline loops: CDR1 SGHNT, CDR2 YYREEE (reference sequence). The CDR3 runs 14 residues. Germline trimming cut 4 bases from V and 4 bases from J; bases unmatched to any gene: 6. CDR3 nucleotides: TGTGCCAGCAGCATACAGGGGGCAGGGTACGAGCAGTACTTC. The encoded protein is CASSIQGAGYEQYF.

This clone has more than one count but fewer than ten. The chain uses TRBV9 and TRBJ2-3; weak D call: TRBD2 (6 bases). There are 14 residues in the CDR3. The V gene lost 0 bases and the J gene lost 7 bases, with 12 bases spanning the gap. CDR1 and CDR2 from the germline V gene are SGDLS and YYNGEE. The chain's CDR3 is CASSVATGVHTQYF. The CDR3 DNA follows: TGTGCCAGCAGCGTAGCTACGGGGGTTCATACGCAGTATTTT.

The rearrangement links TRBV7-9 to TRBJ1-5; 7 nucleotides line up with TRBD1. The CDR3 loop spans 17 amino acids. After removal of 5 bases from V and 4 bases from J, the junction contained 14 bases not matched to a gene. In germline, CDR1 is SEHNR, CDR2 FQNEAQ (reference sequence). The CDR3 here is CASSDGDRALDNQPQHF. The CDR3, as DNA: TGTGCCAGCAGCGATGGAGACAGGGCTCTCGATAATCAGCCCCAGCATTTT.

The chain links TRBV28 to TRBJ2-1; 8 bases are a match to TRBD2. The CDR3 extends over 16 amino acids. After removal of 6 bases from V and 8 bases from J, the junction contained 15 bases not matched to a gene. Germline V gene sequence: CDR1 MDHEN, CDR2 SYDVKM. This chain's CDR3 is CASSPVAAGVRDEQFF. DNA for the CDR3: TGTGCCAGCAGCCCGGTGGCAGCGGGAGTGAGGGATGAGCAGTTCTTC.

The CDR3 here is CASSDDRVHYGYTF. CDR3 DNA sequence: TGTGCCAGCTCTGATGACAGGGTCCACTATGGCTACACCTTC. The V and J genes are TRBV18 and TRBJ1-2, with 7 nucleotides matching TRBD1. Germline trimming cut 6 bases from V and 3 bases from J; bases unmatched to any gene: 7. Per the germline V gene, CDR1 is KGHSH and CDR2 is LQKENI. The CDR3 is 14 residues long.

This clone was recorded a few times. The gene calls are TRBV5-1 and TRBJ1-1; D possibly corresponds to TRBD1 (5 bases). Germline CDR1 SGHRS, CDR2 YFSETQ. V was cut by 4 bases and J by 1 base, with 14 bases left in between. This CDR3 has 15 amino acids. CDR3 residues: CASSPHRQKNTEAFF. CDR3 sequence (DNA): TGCGCCAGCAGCCCCCATCGACAGAAGAACACTGAAGCTTTCTTT.

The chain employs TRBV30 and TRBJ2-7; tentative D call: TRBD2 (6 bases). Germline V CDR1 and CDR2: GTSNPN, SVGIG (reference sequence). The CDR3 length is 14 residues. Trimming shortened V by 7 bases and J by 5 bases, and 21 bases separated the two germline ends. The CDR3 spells CALGRTMRRDEQYF. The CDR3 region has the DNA TGTGCCTTAGGGAGGACTATGAGGCGAGACGAGCAGTACTTC.

The chain's CDR3 is CAISESTSGGAGTQYF. The DNA of the CDR3 is TGTGCCATCAGTGAGTCGACTAGCGGGGGGGCCGGGACCCAGTACTTC. The chain employs TRBV10-3 and TRBJ2-5; 14 bases match TRBD2. Germline lookup yields CDR1 ENHRY and CDR2 SYGVKD. Trimming took 0 bases from V and 7 from J; bases not matched to a gene: 4. There are 16 residues in the CDR3.

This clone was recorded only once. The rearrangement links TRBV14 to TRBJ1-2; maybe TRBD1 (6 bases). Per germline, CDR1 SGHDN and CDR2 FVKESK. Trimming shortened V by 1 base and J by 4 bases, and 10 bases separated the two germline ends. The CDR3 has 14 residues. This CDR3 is CASSQGGLGYGYTF. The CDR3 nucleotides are TGTGCCAGCAGCCAAGGGGGGCTCGGCTATGGCTACACCTTC.

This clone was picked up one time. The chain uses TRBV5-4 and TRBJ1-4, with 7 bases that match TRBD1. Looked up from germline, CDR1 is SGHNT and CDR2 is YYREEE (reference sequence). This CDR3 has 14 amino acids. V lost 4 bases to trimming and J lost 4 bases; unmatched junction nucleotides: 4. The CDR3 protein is CASSEQGYNEKLFF. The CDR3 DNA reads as TGTGCCAGCAGCGAACAGGGGTATAATGAAAAACTGTTTTTT.

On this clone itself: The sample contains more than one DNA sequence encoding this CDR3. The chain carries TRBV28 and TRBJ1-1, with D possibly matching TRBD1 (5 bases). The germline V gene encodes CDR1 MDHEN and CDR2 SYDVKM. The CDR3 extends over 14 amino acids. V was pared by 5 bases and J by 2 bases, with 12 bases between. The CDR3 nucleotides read TGTGCCAGCAGTCTCGGACAAGTAAACACTGAAGCTTTCTTT. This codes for CASSLGQVNTEAFF.

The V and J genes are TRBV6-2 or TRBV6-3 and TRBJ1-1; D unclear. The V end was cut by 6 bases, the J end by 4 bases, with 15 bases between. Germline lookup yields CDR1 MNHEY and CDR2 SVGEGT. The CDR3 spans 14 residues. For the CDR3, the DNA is TGTGCCAGCAGCCCGTACTCGTACGGCACTGAAGCTTTCTTT. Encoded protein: CASSPYSYGTEAFF.